The 10 T cell receptor beta chains below all came from one sample that was sequenced in a study of blood T cells in healthy people across ages. With a J-beta primer mix and a sample-barcoded 5' primer, a second PCR ran roughly 6 to 11 cycles. MiXCR, applied by TCRdb to the 5' RACE reads, yields one record per CDR3 protein. This sample carries more than 1,000,000 distinct CDR3 sequences, around 27% of them seen once, and the ten largest clones take less than 0.85%. The sample was also reused in another study, on T cells of mothers and their children.

Sequencing was carried out using blood. These receptors were collected from a girl aged 2-10 years in good health.

The chain recombines TRBV27 with TRBJ1-5; D is undetermined. The germline V gene has CDR1 MNHEY and CDR2 SMNVEV (reference sequence). The CDR3 covers 14 residues. Trimming removed 7 bases from V and 3 bases from J, with 13 bases in between. In DNA form, the CDR3 reads TGTGCCAGCACATCTCTGGGCAACAATCAGCCCCAGCATTTT. Translated, it gives CASTSLGNNQPQHF.

Regarding this clonotype: An end of the junction differs from the germline gene, which may be a read error. The chain recombines TRBV27 with TRBJ2-7; 9 bases line up with TRBD1. The germline V gene has CDR1 MNHEY and CDR2 SMNVEV (reference sequence). The CDR3 totals 15 residues. The CDR3 nucleotides read TGTGCCAACAGTCCCAGGGACAGGGAGGCCTCCGAGCAGTACTTC. This sequence encodes CANSPRDREASEQYF.

The table lists this clonotype with a few counts. The rearrangement joins TRBV10-1 to TRBJ2-3, with 15 bases aligning to TRBD2. The V segment lost 5 bases and the J segment 2 bases; nucleotides outside the gene matches: 8. The CDR3 contains 18 residues. Germline assignment: CDR1 WNHNN and CDR2 SYGVQD (reference sequence). This chain's CDR3 is CASSFGTSGRLTTDTQYF. The CDR3 region has the DNA TGCGCCAGCAGTTTCGGGACTAGCGGGAGGCTTACCACAGATACGCAGTATTTT.

V usage is TRBV29-1 and J usage is TRBJ2-3; D may correspond to TRBD1 or TRBD2 (6 bases each). This CDR3 is built from 14 residues. Germline assignment: CDR1 SQVTM and CDR2 ANQGSEA. V shed 6 bases and J shed 4 bases, with 17 bases lying between them. CDR3 DNA sequence: TGCAGCGTCGAGGGGGGAGTAGGGGCAGATACGCAGTATTTT. Translating it yields CSVEGGVGADTQYF.

This clonotype was seen a handful of times. The conserved phenylalanine or tryptophan normally closing the CDR3 is absent here, so this likely arose from a read error. CDR3 in DNA: TGCAGCGCCGGGGGACAGGGGAACGCCTACGAGCAGTACCTC. Amino acids: CSAGGQGNAYEQYL. The chain joins TRBV29-1 to TRBJ2-7; 10 nucleotides match TRBD1. The germline CDR1 and CDR2 sequences are SQVTM and ANQGSEA. This CDR3 has 14 amino acids. V lost 7 bases and J lost 2; bases outside the gene matches: 8.

This sequence joins TRBV20-1 and TRBJ2-3; maybe TRBD2 (5 bases). Looked up from germline, CDR1 is DFQATT and CDR2 is SNEGSKA (reference sequence). The V end lost 5 bases, the J end lost 5 bases, and 20 bases lay between the germline ends. This CDR3 has 15 amino acids. CDR3 sequence reads: CSAGDHSDIGDTQYF. In DNA, the CDR3 is TGCAGTGCTGGGGATCATAGCGACATAGGAGATACGCAGTATTTT.

The chain recombines TRBV12-3 or TRBV12-4 with TRBJ1-1; 7 nucleotides match TRBD1. V was pared by 6 bases and J by 4 bases, with 8 bases of the junction left unmatched. The CDR3 contains 14 residues. The CDR3 spells CASSRGGAGTEAFF. CDR3 in DNA: TGTGCCAGCAGCCGAGGGGGCGCCGGCACTGAAGCTTTCTTT.

The chain carries TRBV12-3 or TRBV12-4 and TRBJ2-3, with D maybe TRBD2 (5 bases). The length of the CDR3 is 14 residues. Trimming left V 7 bases short and J 4 bases short, with 15 bases between. The CDR3 reads CASTLGSSSDTQYF. In DNA form, the CDR3 reads TGTGCCAGCACACTAGGCAGTAGTTCAGATACGCAGTATTTT.

The table lists this clonotype with a few counts. The genes are TRBV20-1 and TRBJ2-1; D gene unclear. Trimming cost V 0 bases and J 8 bases, with 8 bases left between them. Looked up from germline, CDR1 is DFQATT and CDR2 is SNEGSKA (reference sequence). The CDR3 extends over 12 amino acids. The CDR3: CSARDQGYEQFF. CDR3 nucleotides: TGCAGTGCTAGAGATCAAGGGTATGAGCAGTTCTTC.

This clonotype was counted a few times. An end of the junction differs from the germline gene, which may be a read error. The genes are TRBV4-3 and TRBJ2-1; possibly TRBD1 for D (5 bases). CDR3 size: 16 residues. Germline CDR1 reads LGHNA; CDR2 reads YSLEER. CDR3 sequence reads: CASSQSRAGSYSEQFF. DNA of the CDR3: TGCGCCAGCAGCCAATCCAGGGCCGGGTCCTACAGTGAGCAGTTCTTC.